This T cell receptor (beta chain) was profiled in a study of spatial heterogeneity in lung cancer (dated by TCRdb to about 2019). A note on the overall study: Beta-chain transcripts were consistently detected in greater numbers than alpha-chain transcripts, which likely reflected higher beta-chain transcript abundance. TCR transcript counts in tumor regions correlated strongly with a T cell transcriptional module score from matched bulk RNA-seq. In the raw uncorrected reads, each unique combination of TCR and UMI appeared more than ten times on average. In non-small cell lung cancer, the study quantitatively compared TCR alpha and beta repertoires across several tumor regions, matched nontumor lung, and blood. TCR repertoire features were related to nonsynonymous mutation counts determined by whole-exome sequencing of tumor tissue. Both alpha and beta chains were TCR-sequenced in around 230 tumor regions, about 64 matched nontumor lung samples and around 54 PBMC samples obtained at surgery.

The library came from 5' RACE. Sequencing was carried out with a NextSeq 500. The TCR library protocol attached a unique molecular identifier to each TCR cDNA molecule to allow correction of PCR and sequencing errors. The published analysis was carried out like this. Decombinator tools were used for TCR identification, UMI-based error correction and CDR3 extraction. Expanded TCRs were defined as those above a frequency of 2 per 1,000, corresponding to the top 1% of the tumor frequency distribution. Expanded tumor TCRs statistically deemed absent (corrected P<0.05) from at least one tumor region were classed as regional, and all other expanded tumor TCRs were classed as ubiquitous. Renyi diversity was computed with the R vegan package after each repertoire had been subsampled 100 times to 5,000 TCRs. CDR3 similarity networks were built from amino acid triplet string-kernel similarity, connecting CDR3s with pairwise similarity above 0.82. TCRdb ran its own pipeline on the public reads, namely fastp trimming at Q25 and MiXCR clone calling, and kept in-frame beta chains. Here each entry gathers all rows of one CDR3 protein and keeps the most common genes and DNA. These V and J calls derive from TCRdb rather than the authors' analysis. Within this sample are 9,500 to 11,000 distinct CDR3 sequences, with 7.9% of them counted one time only. The top ten clonotypes cover about 22% of the sample.

The CDR3 spans 13 residues, from the cysteine through the phenylalanine. Solely the CDR3 DNA is kept, with 39 bases framed from the first base. Trimming removed 9 bases from V and 5 bases from J, leaving 17 bases between the germline ends. Looking up the germline V gene yields CDR1 SGHRS and CDR2 YFSETQ. Explained via the paper, the time point label denotes: sample taken at primary tumor resection. Samples were obtained from over 70 patients with early-stage, untreated non-small cell lung cancer from the lung TRACERx cohort. Whole RNA extracted from tumor and nontumor lung tissue, or from cryopreserved PBMC samples, was used for TCR sequencing without cell sorting. Only patients with enough RNA available from two or more tumor regions were chosen for TCR sequencing. A lung pathologist reviewed the tumor and adjacent nontumor lung specimens before the specimens were selected. Points the paper makes about the study in general: A correlation was observed between the number of expanded intratumoral alpha and beta TCRs and the tumor nonsynonymous mutation count. Estimated TCR-seq coverage of tumor T cells was only around 6.7% for alpha chains and approximately 12% for beta chains. The count of ubiquitous expanded TCRs correlated with the count of ubiquitous nonsynonymous mutations, and the count of regional expanded TCRs correlated with the count of regional nonsynonymous mutations. Confirming at a functional level the hypothesis that regional TCRs recognize regional mutations was considered to require additional single-cell paired TCR alpha and beta sequencing.

About this clonotype itself: The antigen this receptor binds is unknown. Base qualities are not recorded, but no much larger clone differs from it by a single base. The library was built for alpha chains, so this beta chain is an off-target read and its size means little.

The chain employs TRBV5-1 and TRBJ1-2, and TRBD1 may be the D gene, going by 5 matching bases. The sequenced sample was lung tumor tissue, obtained at surgery. The sequence derives from a female donor with early-stage non-small cell lung cancer. The sequenced DNA: TGCGCCAACAGGTTGACAGCCCTTTATGGCTACACCTTC. Its translation reads: CANRLTALYGYTF.